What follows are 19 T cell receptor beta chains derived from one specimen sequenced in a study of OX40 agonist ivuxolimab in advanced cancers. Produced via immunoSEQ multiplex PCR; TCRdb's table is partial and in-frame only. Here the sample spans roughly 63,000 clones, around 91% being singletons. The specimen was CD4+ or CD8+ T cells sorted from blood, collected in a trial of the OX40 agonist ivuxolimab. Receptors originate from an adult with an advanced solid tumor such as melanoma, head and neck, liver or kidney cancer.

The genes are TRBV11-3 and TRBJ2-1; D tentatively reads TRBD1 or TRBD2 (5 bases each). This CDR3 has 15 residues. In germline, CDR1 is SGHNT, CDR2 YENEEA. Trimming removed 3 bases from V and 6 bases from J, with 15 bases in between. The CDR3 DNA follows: TGTGCCAGCAGCTTTGGGGGAACGGGACCCAATGAGCAGTTCTTC. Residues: CASSFGGTGPNEQFF.

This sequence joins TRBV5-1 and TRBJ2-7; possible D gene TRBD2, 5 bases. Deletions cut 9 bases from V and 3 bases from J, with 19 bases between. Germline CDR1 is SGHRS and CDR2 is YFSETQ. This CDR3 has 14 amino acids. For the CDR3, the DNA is TGCGCCACGGCAGTCAACCCGGACTTCTACGAGCAGTACTTC. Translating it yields CATAVNPDFYEQYF. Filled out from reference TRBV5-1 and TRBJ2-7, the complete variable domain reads KAGVTQTPRYLIKTRGQQVTLSCSPISGHRSVSWYQQTPGQGLQFLFEYFSETQRNKGNFPGRFSGRQFSNSRSEMNVSTLELGDSALYLCATAVNPDFYEQYFGPGTRLTVT.

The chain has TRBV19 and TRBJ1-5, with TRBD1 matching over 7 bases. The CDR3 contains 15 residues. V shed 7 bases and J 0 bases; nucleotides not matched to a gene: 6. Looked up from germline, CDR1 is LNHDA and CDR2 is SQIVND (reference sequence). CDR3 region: CASTPTGPSNQPQHF. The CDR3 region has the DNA TGTGCCAGTACCCCGACAGGGCCTAGCAATCAGCCCCAGCATTTT.

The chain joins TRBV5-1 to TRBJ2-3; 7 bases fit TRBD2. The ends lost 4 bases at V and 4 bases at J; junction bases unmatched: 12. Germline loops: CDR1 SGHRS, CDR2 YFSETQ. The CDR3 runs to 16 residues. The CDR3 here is CASSPALGGRPDTQYF. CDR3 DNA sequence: TGCGCCAGCAGCCCCGCTTTGGGGGGGAGGCCAGATACGCAGTATTTT.

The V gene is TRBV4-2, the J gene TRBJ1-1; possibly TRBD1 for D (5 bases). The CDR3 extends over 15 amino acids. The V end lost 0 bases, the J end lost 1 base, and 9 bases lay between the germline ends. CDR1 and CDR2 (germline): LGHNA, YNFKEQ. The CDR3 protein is CASSQDWGRNTEAFF. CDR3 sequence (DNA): TGTGCCAGCAGCCAAGATTGGGGACGGAACACTGAAGCTTTCTTT.

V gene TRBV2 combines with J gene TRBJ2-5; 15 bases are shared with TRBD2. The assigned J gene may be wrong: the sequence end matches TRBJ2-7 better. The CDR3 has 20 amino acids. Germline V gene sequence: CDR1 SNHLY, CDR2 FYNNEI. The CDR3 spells CASSELFGTSGRSRSYEQYF. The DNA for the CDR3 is TGTGCCAGCAGTGAACTCTTTGGGACTAGCGGGAGGTCCCGCTCCTACGAGCAGTACTTC.

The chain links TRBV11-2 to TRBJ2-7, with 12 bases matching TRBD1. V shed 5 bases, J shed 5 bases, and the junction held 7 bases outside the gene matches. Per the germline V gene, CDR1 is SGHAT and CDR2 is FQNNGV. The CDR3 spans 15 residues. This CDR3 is CASSRPGTGGDEQYF. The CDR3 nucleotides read TGTGCCAGCAGCCGCCCCGGGACAGGGGGCGACGAGCAGTACTTC.

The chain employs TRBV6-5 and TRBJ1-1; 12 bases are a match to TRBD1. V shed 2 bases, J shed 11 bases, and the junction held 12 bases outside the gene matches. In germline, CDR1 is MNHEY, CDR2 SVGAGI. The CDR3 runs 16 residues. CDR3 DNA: TGTGCCAGCAGTTACCGTCTCCGGGACAGGGGGCGGGTGGCTTTCTTT. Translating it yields CASSYRLRDRGRVAFF.

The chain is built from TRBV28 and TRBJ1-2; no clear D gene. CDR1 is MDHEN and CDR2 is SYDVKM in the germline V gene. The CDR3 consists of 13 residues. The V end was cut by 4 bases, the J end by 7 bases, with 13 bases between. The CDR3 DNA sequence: TGTGCCAGCAGTTACCTCTTAGAGTTTGGCTACACCTTC. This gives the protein CASSYLLEFGYTF.

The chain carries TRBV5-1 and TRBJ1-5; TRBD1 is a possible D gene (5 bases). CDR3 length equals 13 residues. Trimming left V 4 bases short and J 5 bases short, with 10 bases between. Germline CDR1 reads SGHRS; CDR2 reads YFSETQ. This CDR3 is CASSRGRDQPQHF. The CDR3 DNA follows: TGCGCCAGCAGCAGGGGTAGGGATCAGCCCCAGCATTTT.

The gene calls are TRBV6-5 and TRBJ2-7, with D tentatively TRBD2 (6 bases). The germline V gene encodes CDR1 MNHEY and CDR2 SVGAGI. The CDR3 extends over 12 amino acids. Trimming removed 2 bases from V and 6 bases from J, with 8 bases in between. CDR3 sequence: CASSYGGGEQYF. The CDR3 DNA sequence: TGTGCCAGCAGTTACGGGGGAGGCGAGCAGTACTTC.

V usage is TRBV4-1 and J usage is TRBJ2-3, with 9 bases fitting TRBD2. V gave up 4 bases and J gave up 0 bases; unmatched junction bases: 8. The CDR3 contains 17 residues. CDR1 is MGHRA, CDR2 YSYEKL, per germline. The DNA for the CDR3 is TGCGCCAGCAGCCGGTGGCTAGCGGGGACTAGCACAGATACGCAGTATTTT. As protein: CASSRWLAGTSTDTQYF.

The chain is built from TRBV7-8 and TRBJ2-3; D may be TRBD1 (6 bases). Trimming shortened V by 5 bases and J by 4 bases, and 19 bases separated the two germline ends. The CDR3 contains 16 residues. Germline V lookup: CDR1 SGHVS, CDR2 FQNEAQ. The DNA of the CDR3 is TGTGCCAGCAGCGAGGGGGTACTCCCCGGCGCAGATACGCAGTATTTT. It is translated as CASSEGVLPGADTQYF.

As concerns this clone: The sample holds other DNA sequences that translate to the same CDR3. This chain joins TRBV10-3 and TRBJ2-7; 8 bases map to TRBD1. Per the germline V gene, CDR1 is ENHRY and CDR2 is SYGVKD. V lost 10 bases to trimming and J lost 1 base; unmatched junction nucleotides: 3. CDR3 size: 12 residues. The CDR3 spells CATGQGSYEQYF. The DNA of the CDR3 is TGTGCCACCGGACAGGGTTCCTACGAGCAGTACTTC.

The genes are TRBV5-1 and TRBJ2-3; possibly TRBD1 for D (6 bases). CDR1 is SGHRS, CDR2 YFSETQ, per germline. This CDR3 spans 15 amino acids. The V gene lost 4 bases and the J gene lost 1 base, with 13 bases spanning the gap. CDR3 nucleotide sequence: TGCGCCAGCAGCCCACAGGGTGTGGGCACAGATACGCAGTATTTT. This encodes CASSPQGVGTDTQYF.

CDR3 loop: CASHRQGLYGYTF. CDR3 nucleotide sequence: TGTGCCAGCCATCGACAGGGCCTATATGGCTACACCTTC. J is TRBJ1-2 and V is TRBV6-5, with TRBD1 matching over 7 bases. This CDR3 comprises 13 residues. Germline CDR1 is MNHEY and CDR2 is SVGAGI. V was pared by 8 bases and J by 5 bases, with 8 bases of the junction left unmatched.

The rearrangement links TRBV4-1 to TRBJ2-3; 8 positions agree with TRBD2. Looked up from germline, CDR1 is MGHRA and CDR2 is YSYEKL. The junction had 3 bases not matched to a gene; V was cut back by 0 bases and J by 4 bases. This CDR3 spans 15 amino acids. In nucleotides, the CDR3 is TGCGCCAGCAGCCAAGAAGGGACTAGGGCAGATACGCAGTATTTT. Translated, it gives CASSQEGTRADTQYF.

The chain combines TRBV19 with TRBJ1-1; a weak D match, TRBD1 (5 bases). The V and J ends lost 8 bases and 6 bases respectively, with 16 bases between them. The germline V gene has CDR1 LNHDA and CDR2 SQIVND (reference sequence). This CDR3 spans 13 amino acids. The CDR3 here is CASAQGRDAEAFF. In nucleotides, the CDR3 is TGTGCCAGTGCCCAGGGAAGGGACGCTGAAGCTTTCTTT.

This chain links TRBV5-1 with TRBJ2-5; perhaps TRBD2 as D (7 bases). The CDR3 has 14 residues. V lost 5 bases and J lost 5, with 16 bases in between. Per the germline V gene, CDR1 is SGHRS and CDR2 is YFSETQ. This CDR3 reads CASSYQGREETQYF. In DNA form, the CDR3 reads TGCGCCAGCAGTTATCAGGGGAGGGAGGAGACCCAGTACTTC.